This TCR beta chain was captured by sequencing in a study of vaccination and CD4 T cells after COVID-19. Trimming took 0 bases from V and 2 from J, leaving 14 bases between them. Germline lookup yields CDR1 MNHEY and CDR2 SVGAGI. This CDR3 spans 17 amino acids. Sequenced with the Oncomine TCR Beta short-read assay was DNA taken from cultured CD4+ T cells. TCRdb re-called the PCR reads through MiXCR, storing one row per CDR3 protein. The table has some 20,000 distinct CDR3 sequences, about two fifths seen once. Treatment indicated: roughly 10-day PBMC culture with coronavirus spike peptide pools or control peptides (ViraFEST assay). To note about this clonotype: The antigen is unknown.

The rearrangement links TRBV6-5 to TRBJ2-1; D is perhaps TRBD1 (6 bases). This TCR was sampled from a human donor who had recovered from COVID-19. Material: CD4+ T cells from blood, cultured in vitro. Here the CDR3 reads CASSYSSLQGTYNEQFF. CDR3 in DNA: TGTGCCAGCAGTTACTCGTCCTTACAGGGCACCTACAATGAGCAGTTCTTC.